This record looks at one T cell receptor (beta chain) sequence and its context. This CDR3 is 15 amino acids long. V lost 6 bases and J lost 5; bases outside the gene matches: 8. CDR1 is MNHEY, CDR2 SVGAGI, per germline. These data are taken from a study of blood T cell repertoires in COVID-19. On the study more broadly: Acute-phase and convalescent COVID-19 samples originated in the United States, Italy and Spain.

In the authors' workflow: Scientists estimated how many nucleated cells there were by amplifying reference gene primers. TCRdb keeps only in-frame clones here, not all; method: immunoSEQ multiplex PCR. Clonal size and the V and J genes are those of that table, whereas D and trimming came from the DNA. The table has under 85,000 clones, about three quarters seen once. The receptor's source is an elderly man with acute or convalescent COVID-19. Sequences were obtained from peripheral blood. The chain combines TRBV6-5 with TRBJ1-5, with TRBD1 identical over 9 bases. The DNA for the CDR3 is TGTGCCAGCAGCAACACAGGGGGCGAAGATCAGCCCCAGCATTTT. It translates to CASSNTGGEDQPQHF.